This entry lists 15 T cell receptor beta chains sequenced from one sample in a study of identical twins (dated by TCRdb to 2016 to 2017). The library was built by means of 5' RACE. Sequenced using an Illumina HiSeq 2000. TCRdb reprocessed the public reads (quality trimming at Q25 with fastp, clone calling with MiXCR) and kept in-frame beta chains. All rows with the same CDR3 protein become a single entry with the most common DNA and genes. In all, the sample holds around 250,000 distinct CDR3 sequences, and roughly 13% of those were seen once. Jointly, the top ten make up 3.5% to 5% of the sample. These data were also filed under a second study, of yellow fever vaccine responses in identical twins.

Sample: memory (CD45RO+) T cells sorted from blood. The sample's cell subset or site label, in plain terms: CD45RO+ enriched T cells. Receptors originate from a woman under 30 in good health.

This clonotype has only a few counts. The chain uses TRBV29-1 and TRBJ2-3; the D gene is possibly TRBD2 (6 bases). Germline V lookup: CDR1 SQVTM, CDR2 ANQGSEA. Trimming took 5 bases from V and 4 from J, leaving 22 bases between them. The CDR3 is made up of 16 amino acids. CDR3 bases: TGCAGCGTTTTCGGACCGGGGGAAGAGCTCCCAGATACGCAGTATTTT. Amino acids: CSVFGPGEELPDTQYF.

This clonotype was detected many times. The chain couples TRBV5-1 to TRBJ2-1, with TRBD2 identical over 10 bases. J gave up 4 bases and V 0 bases, and 13 bases lay outside the gene matches. The CDR3 sequence is 19 residues long. Germline CDR1 SGHRS, CDR2 YFSETQ. This CDR3 is CASSLGSSGSTAQYNEQFF. CDR3 nucleotide sequence: TGCGCCAGCAGCTTGGGCTCTAGCGGGAGTACAGCGCAATACAATGAGCAGTTCTTC.

This clonotype turned up a few times. This chain uses TRBV12-3 or TRBV12-4 with TRBJ1-5; 7 bases agree with TRBD1. Trimming cost V 5 bases and J 9 bases; bases outside gene matches: 16. CDR3 length: 16 residues. CDR3 sequence: CASSGRKTGPGWPQHF. CDR3 bases: TGTGCCAGCAGTGGGAGAAAGACAGGGCCTGGATGGCCCCAGCATTTT.

The CDR3 here is CASSWAGGGYEQYF. The CDR3 region has the DNA TGTGCCAGCAGTTGGGCCGGCGGGGGCTACGAGCAGTACTTC. The chain uses TRBV28 and TRBJ2-7; 7 bases align to TRBD2. V was clipped by 4 bases and J by 3 bases; unmatched bases: 6. The CDR3 is 14 residues long. Germline assignment: CDR1 MDHEN and CDR2 SYDVKM.

J is TRBJ2-7 and V is TRBV6-1, with TRBD2 matching over 14 bases. The ends lost 2 bases at V and 5 bases at J; junction bases unmatched: 17. Germline-derived CDR1 and CDR2 are MNHNS and SASEGT. The CDR3 has 20 residues. The CDR3 nucleotides are TGTGCCAGCAGTGAAAAGGGCCCGCGACTAGCGGGAGGGCCGAGGAACGAGCAGTACTTC. Translated, it gives CASSEKGPRLAGGPRNEQYF.

This chain links TRBV7-9 with TRBJ2-5; 9 bases match TRBD2. The CDR3 sequence is 15 residues long. Germline V lookup: CDR1 SEHNR, CDR2 FQNEAQ (reference sequence). V lost 1 base and J lost 2; bases outside the gene matches: 2. In DNA form, the CDR3 reads TGTGCCAGCAGCTTAGAAGCGGGAGGACAAGAGACCCAGTACTTC. Translation: CASSLEAGGQETQYF.

The V call is TRBV20-1, the J call TRBJ2-7; D gene ambiguous. The germline V and J ends were trimmed by 3 bases and 3 bases, with 12 bases remaining between them. This CDR3 contains 13 residues. The germline gives CDR1 DFQATT, CDR2 SNEGSKA (reference sequence). This chain's CDR3 is CSASRADLYEQYF. In nucleotides, the CDR3 is TGCAGTGCTAGTAGGGCGGACCTCTACGAGCAGTACTTC.

This clonotype came up a few times. The chain has TRBV28 and TRBJ2-1; the D gene is possibly TRBD1 (6 bases). From germline, CDR1 is MDHEN and CDR2 SYDVKM. The CDR3 has 16 amino acids. V lost 4 bases and J lost 4, with 17 bases in between. CDR3 nucleotides: TGTGCCAGCAGTTCAATGACAGGTTCCTCATACAATGAGCAGTTCTTC. It encodes CASSSMTGSSYNEQFF.

V gene TRBV20-1 combines with J gene TRBJ2-7, with TRBD2 identical over 9 bases. This CDR3 is built from 17 residues. Germline CDR1 DFQATT, CDR2 SNEGSKA (reference sequence). CDR3 DNA sequence: TGCTGTGTCGAGGGGGGGAAGCTCCTAGCGGGATCCTACGAGCAGTACTTC. This gives the protein CCVEGGKLLAGSYEQYF.

This chain uses TRBV4-1 with TRBJ1-1; no clear D. V was pared by 0 bases and J by 5 bases, with 4 bases between. Germline V gives CDR1 MGHRA, CDR2 YSYEKL. This CDR3 is 12 amino acids long. The CDR3: CASSQDRTEAFF. As DNA, the CDR3 is TGCGCCAGCAGCCAAGATAGGACTGAAGCTTTCTTT.

This clonotype was detected only a few times. This rearrangement joins TRBV7-2 to TRBJ1-2, with D unresolved. This CDR3 has 12 residues. The germline CDR1 and CDR2 sequences are SGHTA and FQGNSA. The ends were cut back, 5 bases at V and 0 bases at J, with 4 bases in the middle. CDR3 loop: CASSRPNYGYTF. CDR3 nucleotides: TGTGCCAGCAGCCGTCCTAACTATGGCTACACCTTC.

Only a few counts were recorded for this clonotype. The chain joins TRBV6-4 to TRBJ2-1, with a possible D match to TRBD1 (7 bases). This CDR3 is built from 14 residues. Deletions cut 5 bases from V and 8 bases from J, with 16 bases between. Germline values: CDR1 MRHNA, CDR2 SNTAGT. The CDR3 loop reads CASSPQGGIDEQFF. The CDR3 coding sequence is TGTGCCAGCAGTCCTCAGGGGGGTATCGATGAGCAGTTCTTC.

V usage is TRBV5-4 and J usage is TRBJ2-3, with a tentative D call TRBD1 (5 bases). Germline CDR1 reads SGHNT; CDR2 reads YYREEE (reference sequence). This CDR3 is 15 amino acids long. V gave up 0 bases and J gave up 0 bases, with 8 bases separating them. CDR3 residues: CASSLVQGSTDTQYF. CDR3 coding DNA: TGTGCCAGCAGCTTGGTGCAGGGCAGCACAGATACGCAGTATTTT.

This clonotype was counted between two and nine times. The rearrangement joins TRBV15 to TRBJ2-1; D remains ambiguous. Deletions cut 1 base from V and 4 bases from J, with 2 bases between. CDR1 LNHNV and CDR2 YYDKDF come from the germline V gene (reference sequence). The CDR3 contains 12 residues. The CDR3 region is CATSRGYNEQFF. For the CDR3, the DNA is TGTGCCACCAGCAGAGGATACAATGAGCAGTTCTTC.

In regard to this clonotype: One end of the junction fails to match germline, which may point to a read error. The chain uses TRBV7-7 and TRBJ2-2, with D possibly being TRBD1 or TRBD2 (5 bases each). The CDR3 has 14 residues. Looked up from germline, CDR1 is SSHAT and CDR2 is FNYEAQ (reference sequence). CDR3 coding DNA: TGTGCTAGCAGCCCCATCTTGGGGGCCGGGGAGCTGTTTTTT. It translates to CASSPILGAGELFF.